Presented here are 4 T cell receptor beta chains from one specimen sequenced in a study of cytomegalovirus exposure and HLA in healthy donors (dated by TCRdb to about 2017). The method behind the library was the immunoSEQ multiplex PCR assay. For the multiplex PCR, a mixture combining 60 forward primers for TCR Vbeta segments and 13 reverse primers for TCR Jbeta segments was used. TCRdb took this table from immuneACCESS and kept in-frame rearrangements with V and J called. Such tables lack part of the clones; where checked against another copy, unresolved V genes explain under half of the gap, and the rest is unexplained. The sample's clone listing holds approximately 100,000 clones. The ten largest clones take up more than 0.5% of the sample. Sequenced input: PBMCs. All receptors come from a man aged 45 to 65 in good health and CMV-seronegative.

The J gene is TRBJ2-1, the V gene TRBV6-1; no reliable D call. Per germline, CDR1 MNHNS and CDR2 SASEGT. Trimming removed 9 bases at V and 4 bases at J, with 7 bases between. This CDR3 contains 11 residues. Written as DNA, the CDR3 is TGTGCCAGTAGAGCTTACAATGAGCAGTTCTTC. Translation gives CASRAYNEQFF.

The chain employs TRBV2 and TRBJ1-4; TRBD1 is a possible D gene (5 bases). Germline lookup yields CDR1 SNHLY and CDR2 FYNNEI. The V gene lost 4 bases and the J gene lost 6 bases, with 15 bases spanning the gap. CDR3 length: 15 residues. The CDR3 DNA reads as TGTGCCAGCAGTGCATCTCAGGGTGCCTATGAAAAACTGTTTTTT. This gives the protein CASSASQGAYEKLFF.

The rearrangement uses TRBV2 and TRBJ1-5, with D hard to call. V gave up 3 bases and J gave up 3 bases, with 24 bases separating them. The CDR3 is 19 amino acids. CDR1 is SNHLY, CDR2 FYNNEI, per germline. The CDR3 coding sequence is TGTGCCAGCAGTGAGCAGAACCCGGGAGCAAGGCATGTCAATCAGCCCCAGCATTTT. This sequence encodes CASSEQNPGARHVNQPQHF. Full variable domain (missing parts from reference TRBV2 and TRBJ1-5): EPEVTQTPSHQVTQMGQEVILRCVPISNHLYFYWYRQILGQKVEFLVSFYNNEISEKSEIFDDQFSVERPDGSNFTLKIRSTKLEDSAMYFCASSEQNPGARHVNQPQHFGDGTRLSIL.

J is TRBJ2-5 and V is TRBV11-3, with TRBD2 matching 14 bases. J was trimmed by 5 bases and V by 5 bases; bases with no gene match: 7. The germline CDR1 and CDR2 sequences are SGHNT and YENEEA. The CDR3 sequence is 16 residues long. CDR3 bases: TGTGCCAGCAGCCAAACCGGGACTAGCGGGAGTGAGACCCAGTACTTC. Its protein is CASSQTGTSGSETQYF.